The rows below give T cell receptor beta chains drawn from one sample of a study of blood T cell repertoires in COVID-19. Libraries were prepared by immunoSEQ multiplex PCR; TCRdb keeps only in-frame clonotypes and omits some of them. Of approximately 150,000 clones in the sample, 87% were seen once. Sequenced sample: peripheral blood. The receptors stem from a man aged 50-60 years who had recovered from COVID-19. Each CDR3 is given with its conserved first and last residue. D genes are given only for firm matches. A row's size may be missing; if present it is once, few, many or a size class.

>NA|TRBD1|TRBV4-3|TRBJ2-7
TGCGCCAGCAGCCAAGCGGTACAGGGGGATTACGAGCAGTACTTC
CASSQAVQGDYEQYF
>NA|NA|TRBV5-1|TRBJ1-1
TGCGCCAGCAGCTCCCCGGGGGGTGTGAACACTGAAGCTTTCTTT
CASSSPGGVNTEAFF
>once|TRBD1|TRBV30|TRBJ1-2
TGTGCCTGGAGTACTCCGGACAGGGGAACCTATGGCTACACCTTC
CAWSTPDRGTYGYTF
>NA|NA|TRBV19|TRBJ1-1
TGTGCCAGTAGTCCCCGGTCAGGCCCCACTGAAGCTTTCTTT
CASSPRSGPTEAFF
>NA|NA|TRBV29-1|TRBJ1-2
TGCAGCGTTGAACGTCAGGGCCTTGGCTACACCTTC
CSVERQGLGYTF
>NA|NA|TRBV6-5|TRBJ2-5
TGTGCCAGCAGCCCGCACTCCGAGACCCAGTACTTC
CASSPHSETQYF
>once|NA|TRBV3-1/TRBV3-2|TRBJ1-4
TGTGCCAGCAGCCGGACAGTAAGCTCAACTAATGAAAAACTGTTTTTT
CASSRTVSSTNEKLFF
>NA|TRBD1|TRBV3-1/TRBV3-2|TRBJ1-2
TGTGCCAGCAGCCAACAGGGGGCGCGCTATGGCTACACCTTC
CASSQQGARYGYTF
>NA|NA|TRBV12-5|TRBJ1-1
TGTGCTAGTGGTTTGGTACAGGCGAACACTGAAGCTTTCTTT
CASGLVQANTEAFF
>NA|NA|TRBV3-1/TRBV3-2|TRBJ1-2
TGTGCCAGCAGCCCTTGGCAGGGGAATGGTGGCTACACCTTC
CASSPWQGNGGYTF
>NA|TRBD1|TRBV7-2|TRBJ2-7
TGTGCCAGCAGCGCCGCGACAGGGGGGTACGAGCAGTACTTC
CASSAATGGYEQYF
>NA|TRBD1|TRBV5-6|TRBJ1-1
TGTGCCAGCAGCACGGGACAGTTTCTTGAAGCTTTCTTT
CASSTGQFLEAFF
>few|NA|TRBV6-1|TRBJ1-5
TGTGCCAGCAGTGATCAGTGGTATAGCAATCAGCCCCAGCATTTT
CASSDQWYSNQPQHF
>NA|NA|TRBV3-1/TRBV3-2|TRBJ2-7
TGTGCCAGCAGCCAAGGGGTCAGGGGCGAGCAGTACTTC
CASSQGVRGEQYF
>NA|NA|TRBV19|TRBJ1-5
TGTGCCAGTAGTATAGTTTGGCGCGGAGGGGATCAGCCCCAGCATTTT
CASSIVWRGGDQPQHF
>NA|NA|TRBV3-1/TRBV3-2|TRBJ2-2
TGTGCCAGCAGCCCGGGGTACACCGGGGAGCTGTTTTTT
CASSPGYTGELFF
>few|TRBD2|TRBV3-1/TRBV3-2|TRBJ2-5
TGTGCCAGCAGCCAAGGGGGACTAGCGGGGCCAGGGGAGACCCAGTACTTC
CASSQGGLAGPGETQYF
>NA|TRBD1|TRBV7-7|TRBJ2-5
TGTGCCAGCAGCTCGAACAGGGGGCGCGTCGAGACCCAGTACTTC
CASSSNRGRVETQYF
>once|NA|TRBV5-1|TRBJ2-7
TGCGCCAGCAGTTCCGACAGTGAATACGAGCAGTACTTC
CASSSDSEYEQYF
>NA|NA|TRBV7-6|TRBJ1-1
TGTGCCAGCAGCACAAGGAGGAACACTGAAGCTTTCTTT
CASSTRRNTEAFF
>NA|TRBD1|TRBV7-9|TRBJ1-2
TGTGCCAGCAGCACCCAATTGGGACAGGGGGCAAACTATGGCTACACCTTC
CASSTQLGQGANYGYTF
>NA|NA|TRBV18|TRBJ1-2
TGTGCCAGCTCACCTCAAGGGAGTTTAGACTATGGCTACACCTTC
CASSPQGSLDYGYTF
>few|NA|TRBV2|TRBJ2-5
TGTGCCAGCACCTCAAACGGTGGAGAGACCCAGTACTTC
CASTSNGGETQYF
>NA|NA|TRBV5-6|TRBJ2-3
TGTGCCAGCAGCTTGACTCTACCGGTCACAGATACGCAGTATTTT
CASSLTLPVTDTQYF
>few|NA|TRBV19|TRBJ2-1
TGTGCCAGTAGTATTCAAGGCAGGGCAGACAATGAGCAGTTCTTC
CASSIQGRADNEQFF
>NA|TRBD2|TRBV7-2|TRBJ2-7
TGTGCCAGCAGCTATAGCGGGGGGGCCTCGTACGAGCAGTACTTC
CASSYSGGASYEQYF
>NA|TRBD1|TRBV6-5|TRBJ2-5
TGTGCCAGCTCCGGGACAGAAGAGACCCAGTACTTC
CASSGTEETQYF
>NA|TRBD1|TRBV3-1/TRBV3-2|TRBJ2-7
TGTGCCAGCAGCCCCCTAGTCATTGGACAGGGGAGCGAGCAGTACTTC
CASSPLVIGQGSEQYF
>NA|NA|TRBV6-5|TRBJ1-3
TGTGCCAGCAGGGCAACAGGGCGCTCTGGAAACACCATATATTTT
CASRATGRSGNTIYF